This T cell receptor beta chain appears in the sequencing data of a study of T-cell reconstitution after alpha-beta-depleted transplantation in children. This clonotype showed up just a few times. Its specificity is not known. This CDR3 region has 16 residues. CDR1 and CDR2 from the germline V gene are SGHTA and FQGTGA. V shed 4 bases and J 4 bases; nucleotides not matched to a gene: 7. TCRbeta library construction was performed incorporating unique molecular identifiers. TCRdb analysed the PCR reads with MiXCR anew, one entry per CDR3 protein. The sample records approximately 980,000 distinct CDR3 sequences, about 29% being singletons. Study conclusions and caveats: Alpha-beta T cells present about two months after transplant were reported to originate from several hundred expanded graft clones. Surviving recipient T cells and thymic progenitors produced the high day-60 TCRbeta diversity seen in some patients.

This sequence joins TRBV7-3 and TRBJ2-2; 9 bases map to TRBD2. Sequences were derived from PBMCs, mostly from graft donor cells, sampled 360 days after TCRalphabeta/CD19-depleted stem cell transplant. The TCR comes from a boy less than two years old who had a stem cell transplant for SCID, so the T cells may come from the graft donor. The CDR3 region has the DNA TGTGCCAGCAGCTCAAGTAGCGGGGGCCTCACCGGGGAGCTGTTTTTT. This gives the protein CASSSSSGGLTGELFF.